The text below deals with one T cell receptor beta chain. Its specificity is not known. This sample was included in a study of cytomegalovirus exposure and HLA in healthy donors. Findings and caveats of the study: HLA alleles showed associations with fewer than 20,000 TCR beta sequences in a later analysis, at a 0.05 false discovery rate.

Researchers ran the PCR with 60 Vbeta and 13 Jbeta primers. Some clones are missing from TCRdb's copy, which holds only in-frame ones; the method was immunoSEQ multiplex PCR. The sample gives 100,000 to 120,000 clones, nearly 15% of which show up once; roughly 0.8% is in the top ten. CDR1 and CDR2 (germline): SGHTA, FQGNSA. V was trimmed by 3 bases and J by 0 bases, leaving 8 bases between them. The CDR3 contains 15 residues. This chain uses TRBV7-2 with TRBJ2-2; no firm D call. The sequencing sample was made of PBMCs. The TCR comes from a female donor in good health and CMV-seronegative. CDR3 nucleotide sequence: TGTGCCAGCAGCTTGCAGAAGTCGAACACCGGGGAGCTGTTTTTT. It is translated as CASSLQKSNTGELFF.